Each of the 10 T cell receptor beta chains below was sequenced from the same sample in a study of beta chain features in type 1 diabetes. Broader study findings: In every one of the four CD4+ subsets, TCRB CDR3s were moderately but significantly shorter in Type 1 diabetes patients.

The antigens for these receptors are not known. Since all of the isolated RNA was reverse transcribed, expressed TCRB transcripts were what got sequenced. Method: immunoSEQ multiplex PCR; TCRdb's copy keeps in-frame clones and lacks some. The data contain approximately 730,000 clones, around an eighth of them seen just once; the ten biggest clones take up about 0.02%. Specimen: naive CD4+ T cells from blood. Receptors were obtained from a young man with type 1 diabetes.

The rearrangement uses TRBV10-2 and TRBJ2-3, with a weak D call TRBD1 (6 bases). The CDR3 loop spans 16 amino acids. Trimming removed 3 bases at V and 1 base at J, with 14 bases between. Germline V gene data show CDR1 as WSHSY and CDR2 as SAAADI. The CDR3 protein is CASSDRQGTGTDTQYF. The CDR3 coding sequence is TGCGCCAGCAGTGATAGGCAGGGGACCGGCACAGATACGCAGTATTTT.

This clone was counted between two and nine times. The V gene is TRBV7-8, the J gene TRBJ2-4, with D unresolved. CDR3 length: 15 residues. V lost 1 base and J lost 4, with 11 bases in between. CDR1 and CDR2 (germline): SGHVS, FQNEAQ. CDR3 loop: CASSLDGPTKNIQYF. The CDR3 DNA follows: TGTGCCAGCAGCTTAGATGGTCCCACGAAAAACATTCAGTACTTC.

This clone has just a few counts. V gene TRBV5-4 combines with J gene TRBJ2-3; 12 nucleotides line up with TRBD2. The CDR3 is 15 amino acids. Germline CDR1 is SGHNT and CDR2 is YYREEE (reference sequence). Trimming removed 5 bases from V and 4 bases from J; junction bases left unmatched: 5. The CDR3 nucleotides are TGTGCCAGCAGACCTAGCGGGGGGGCCTCAGATACGCAGTATTTT. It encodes CASRPSGGASDTQYF.

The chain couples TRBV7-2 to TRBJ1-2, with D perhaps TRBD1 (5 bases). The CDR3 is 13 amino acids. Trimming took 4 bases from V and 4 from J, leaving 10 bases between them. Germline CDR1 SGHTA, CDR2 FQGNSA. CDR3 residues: CASSSQGVYGYTF. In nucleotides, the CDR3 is TGTGCCAGCAGCTCGCAGGGTGTCTATGGCTACACCTTC.

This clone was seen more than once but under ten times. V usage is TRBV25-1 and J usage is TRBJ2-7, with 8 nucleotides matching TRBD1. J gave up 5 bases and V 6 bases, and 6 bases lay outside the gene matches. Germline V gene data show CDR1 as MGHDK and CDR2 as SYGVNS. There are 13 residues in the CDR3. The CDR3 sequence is CASRDRVHDEQYF. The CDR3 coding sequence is TGTGCCAGCAGGGACAGGGTACACGACGAGCAGTACTTC.

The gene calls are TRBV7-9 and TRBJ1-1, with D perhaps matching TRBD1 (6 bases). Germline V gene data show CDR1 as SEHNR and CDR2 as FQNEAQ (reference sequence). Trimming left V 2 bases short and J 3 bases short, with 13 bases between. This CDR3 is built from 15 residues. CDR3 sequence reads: CASSLLSGADTEAFF. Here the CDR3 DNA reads TGTGCCAGCAGCTTACTATCAGGGGCGGACACTGAAGCTTTCTTT. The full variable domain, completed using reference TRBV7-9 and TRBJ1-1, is DTGVSQNPRHKITKRGQNVTFRCDPISEHNRLYWYRQTLGQGPEFLTYFQNEAQLEKSRLLSDRFSAERPKGSFSTLEIQRTEQGDSAMYLCASSLLSGADTEAFFGQGTRLTVV.

This CDR3 is CASSLDNQPQHF. CDR3 DNA sequence: TGTGCCAGCTCACTGGATAATCAGCCCCAGCATTTT. This rearrangement joins TRBV18 to TRBJ1-5; D not certain. The CDR3 runs 12 residues. Trimming stripped 4 bases from V and 4 bases from J, with 5 bases between. The V gene's germline CDR1 is KGHSH and CDR2 LQKENI. Full variable domain (rest looked up from reference TRBV18 and TRBJ1-5): NAGVMQNPRHLVRRRGQEARLRCSPMKGHSHVYWYRQLPEEGLKFMVYLQKENIIDESGMPKERFSAEFPKEGPSILRIQQVVRGDSAAYFCASSLDNQPQHFGDGTRLSIL.

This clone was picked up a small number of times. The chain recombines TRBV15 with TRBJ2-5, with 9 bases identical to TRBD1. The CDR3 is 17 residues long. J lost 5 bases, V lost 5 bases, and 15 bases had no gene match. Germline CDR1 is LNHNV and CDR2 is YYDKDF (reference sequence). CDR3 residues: CATSPSLTRDRAETQYF. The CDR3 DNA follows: TGTGCCACCAGCCCAAGTCTCACCCGGGACAGGGCGGAGACCCAGTACTTC.

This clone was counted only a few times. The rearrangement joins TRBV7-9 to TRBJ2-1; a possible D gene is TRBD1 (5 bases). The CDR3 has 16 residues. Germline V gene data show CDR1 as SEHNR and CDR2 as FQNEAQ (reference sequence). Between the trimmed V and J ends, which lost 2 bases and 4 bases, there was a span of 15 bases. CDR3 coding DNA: TGTGCCAGCAGCTTATGGACGGACATTTTGTACAATGAGCAGTTCTTC. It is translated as CASSLWTDILYNEQFF.

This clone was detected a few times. The CDR3 protein is CATRSGQSGNTIYF. The DNA of the CDR3 is TGTGCCACCAGATCGGGACAATCGGGAAACACCATATATTTT. V usage is TRBV10-3 and J usage is TRBJ1-3, with a weak D call TRBD1 (6 bases). The germline V gene has CDR1 ENHRY and CDR2 SYGVKD. The CDR3 is 14 residues long. The germline V and J ends were trimmed by 10 bases and 4 bases, with 17 bases remaining between them.